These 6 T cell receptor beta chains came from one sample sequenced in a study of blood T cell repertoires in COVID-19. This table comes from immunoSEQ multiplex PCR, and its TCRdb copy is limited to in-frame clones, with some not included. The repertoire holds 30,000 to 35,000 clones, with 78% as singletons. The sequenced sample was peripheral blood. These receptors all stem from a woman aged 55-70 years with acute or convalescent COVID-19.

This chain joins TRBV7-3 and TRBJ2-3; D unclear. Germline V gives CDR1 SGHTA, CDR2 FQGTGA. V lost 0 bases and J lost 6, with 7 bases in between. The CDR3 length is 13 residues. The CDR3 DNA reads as TGTGCCAGCAGCTTAACCGCGGCTGATACGCAGTATTTT. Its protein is CASSLTAADTQYF.

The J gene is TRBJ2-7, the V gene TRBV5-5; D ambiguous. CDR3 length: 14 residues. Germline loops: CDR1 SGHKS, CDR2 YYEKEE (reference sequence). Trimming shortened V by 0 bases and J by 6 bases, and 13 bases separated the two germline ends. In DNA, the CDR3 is TGTGCCAGCAGCTTGGGCGCACGCCCTCTCGAGCAGTACTTC. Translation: CASSLGARPLEQYF.

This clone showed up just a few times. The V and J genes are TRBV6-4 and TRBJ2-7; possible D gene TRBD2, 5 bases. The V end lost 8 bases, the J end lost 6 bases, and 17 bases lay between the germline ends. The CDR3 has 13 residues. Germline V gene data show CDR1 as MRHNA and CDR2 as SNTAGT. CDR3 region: CASGCKEVCEQYF. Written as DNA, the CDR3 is TGTGCCAGCGGCTGTAAGGAGGTCTGCGAGCAGTACTTC.

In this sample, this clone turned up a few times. The CDR3 coding sequence is TGTGCCAGCAGTCTCTCCTATTACGAGCAGTACTTC. Encoded protein: CASSLSYYEQYF. This rearrangement joins TRBV2 to TRBJ2-7; D unclear. Per the germline V gene, CDR1 is SNHLY and CDR2 is FYNNEI. The V end lost 5 bases, the J end lost 4 bases, and 9 bases lay between the germline ends. The CDR3 length is 12 residues.

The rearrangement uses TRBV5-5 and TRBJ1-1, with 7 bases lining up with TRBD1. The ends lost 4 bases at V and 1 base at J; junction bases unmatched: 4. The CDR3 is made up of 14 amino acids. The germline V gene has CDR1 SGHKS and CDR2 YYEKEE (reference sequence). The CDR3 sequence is CASSTRTGNTEAFF. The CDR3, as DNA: TGTGCCAGCAGCACCAGGACAGGGAACACTGAAGCTTTCTTT.

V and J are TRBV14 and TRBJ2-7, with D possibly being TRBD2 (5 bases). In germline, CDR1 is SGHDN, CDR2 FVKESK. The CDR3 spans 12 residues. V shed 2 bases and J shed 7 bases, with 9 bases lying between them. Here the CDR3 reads CASSQLRGEQYF. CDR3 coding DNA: TGTGCCAGCAGCCAACTTCGCGGGGAGCAGTACTTC.